A single sample is the source of the 8 T cell receptor beta chains below, sequenced in a study of post-analysis software for immune sequencing data (dated by TCRdb to 2013 to 2016). The method behind the library was PCR. The reads were generated on an Illumina HiSeq 2500. To reduce PCR and sequencing biases, unique molecular identifiers were built into the TCR beta cDNA libraries. The raw public data were reprocessed by TCRdb itself: fastp quality trimming at Q25, MiXCR clonotype calling, in-frame beta chains only. CDR3 protein sequences are deduplicated, and each keeps its most common genes and DNA. This sample is represented by some 890,000 distinct CDR3 sequences; about 57% of them were singletons. Roughly 4.4% of the sample is taken by the ten largest. No antigen has been assigned to these receptors. Study-level results and caveats: Significantly higher frequencies in patients than in controls were found for about five TRBV segments, including TRBV5-6, TRBV5-1 and TRBV20-1.

Source material: blood. The receptors come from a girl between 10 and 17 years old with multiple sclerosis.

CDR3 residues: CASSLGLDPQETQYF. In DNA, the CDR3 is TGTGCCAGCAGCTTAGGTCTGGACCCACAAGAGACCCAGTACTTC. The chain couples TRBV7-9 to TRBJ2-4; unclear D gene. Judging by the DNA end, TRBJ2-5 fits better; the J call may be wrong. Germline V gene data show CDR1 as SEHNR and CDR2 as FQNEAQ (reference sequence). The length of the CDR3 is 15 residues.

In its sample, this clonotype was seen a few times. The V gene is TRBV20-1, the J gene TRBJ2-7; 7 bases agree with TRBD1. Germline V gene sequence: CDR1 DFQATT, CDR2 SNEGSKA (reference sequence). The CDR3 length is 12 residues. Trimming removed 7 bases from V and 3 bases from J; junction bases left unmatched: 6. The CDR3 region has the DNA TGCAGTGTCGGGACAGAATTCTACGAGCAGTACTTC. Translating it yields CSVGTEFYEQYF.

This chain uses TRBV29-1 with TRBJ2-3; 8 bases align to TRBD2. CDR3 size: 14 residues. The J segment lost 3 bases and the V segment lost 4 bases, leaving 6 bases of the junction unmatched. Germline loops: CDR1 SQVTM, CDR2 ANQGSEA. The CDR3: CSVAGGRTTDTQYF. CDR3 sequence (DNA): TGCAGCGTTGCAGGCGGGAGGACGACAGATACGCAGTATTTT.

The chain combines TRBV11-2 with TRBJ2-1; 13 bases fit TRBD2. Trimming took 6 bases from V and 3 from J; bases not matched to a gene: 5. The V gene's germline CDR1 is SGHAT and CDR2 FQNNGV. The CDR3 consists of 16 residues. CDR3: CASRRGTSGVYNEQFF. The CDR3 nucleotides are TGTGCCAGCAGACGGGGGACTAGCGGGGTCTACAATGAGCAGTTCTTC.

The chain recombines TRBV7-2 with TRBJ2-3, with 9 nucleotides matching TRBD2. Germline assignment: CDR1 SGHTA and CDR2 FQGNSA. CDR3 length: 18 residues. The V gene end was trimmed by 0 bases and the J gene end by 3 bases; junction bases not matched to a gene: 10. The CDR3: CASSLARRGGRGTDTQYF. The CDR3 coding sequence is TGTGCCAGCAGCTTAGCGCGGCGGGGGGGCCGAGGAACAGATACGCAGTATTTT.

V is TRBV6-5 and J is TRBJ1-2; TRBD1 aligns across 7 bases. V dropped 0 bases and J dropped 7; count of bases not matched to a gene: 11. Germline V gene sequence: CDR1 MNHEY, CDR2 SVGAGI. The CDR3 covers 16 residues. In DNA form, the CDR3 reads TGTGCCAGCAGTTACTCGAGGGAGGGGGCAAGAGGTGGCTACACCTTC. This gives the protein CASSYSREGARGGYTF.

This chain links TRBV20-1 with TRBJ2-1; 7 positions match TRBD2. This CDR3 has 12 residues. V shed 3 bases, J shed 9 bases, and the junction held 5 bases outside the gene matches. The germline CDR1 and CDR2 sequences are DFQATT and SNEGSKA (reference sequence). CDR3 in amino acids: CSASRAGVEQFF. For the CDR3, the DNA is TGCAGTGCTAGTCGCGCGGGAGTTGAGCAGTTCTTC.

The chain combines TRBV6-5 with TRBJ1-6, with TRBD1 matching 8 bases. The CDR3 sequence is 15 residues long. J was trimmed by 5 bases and V by 0 bases; bases with no gene match: 0. The V gene's germline CDR1 is MNHEY and CDR2 SVGAGI. In DNA form, the CDR3 reads TGTGCCAGCAGTTACTCGACAGGGGATAATTCACCCCTCCACTTT. It yields the protein CASSYSTGDNSPLHF.